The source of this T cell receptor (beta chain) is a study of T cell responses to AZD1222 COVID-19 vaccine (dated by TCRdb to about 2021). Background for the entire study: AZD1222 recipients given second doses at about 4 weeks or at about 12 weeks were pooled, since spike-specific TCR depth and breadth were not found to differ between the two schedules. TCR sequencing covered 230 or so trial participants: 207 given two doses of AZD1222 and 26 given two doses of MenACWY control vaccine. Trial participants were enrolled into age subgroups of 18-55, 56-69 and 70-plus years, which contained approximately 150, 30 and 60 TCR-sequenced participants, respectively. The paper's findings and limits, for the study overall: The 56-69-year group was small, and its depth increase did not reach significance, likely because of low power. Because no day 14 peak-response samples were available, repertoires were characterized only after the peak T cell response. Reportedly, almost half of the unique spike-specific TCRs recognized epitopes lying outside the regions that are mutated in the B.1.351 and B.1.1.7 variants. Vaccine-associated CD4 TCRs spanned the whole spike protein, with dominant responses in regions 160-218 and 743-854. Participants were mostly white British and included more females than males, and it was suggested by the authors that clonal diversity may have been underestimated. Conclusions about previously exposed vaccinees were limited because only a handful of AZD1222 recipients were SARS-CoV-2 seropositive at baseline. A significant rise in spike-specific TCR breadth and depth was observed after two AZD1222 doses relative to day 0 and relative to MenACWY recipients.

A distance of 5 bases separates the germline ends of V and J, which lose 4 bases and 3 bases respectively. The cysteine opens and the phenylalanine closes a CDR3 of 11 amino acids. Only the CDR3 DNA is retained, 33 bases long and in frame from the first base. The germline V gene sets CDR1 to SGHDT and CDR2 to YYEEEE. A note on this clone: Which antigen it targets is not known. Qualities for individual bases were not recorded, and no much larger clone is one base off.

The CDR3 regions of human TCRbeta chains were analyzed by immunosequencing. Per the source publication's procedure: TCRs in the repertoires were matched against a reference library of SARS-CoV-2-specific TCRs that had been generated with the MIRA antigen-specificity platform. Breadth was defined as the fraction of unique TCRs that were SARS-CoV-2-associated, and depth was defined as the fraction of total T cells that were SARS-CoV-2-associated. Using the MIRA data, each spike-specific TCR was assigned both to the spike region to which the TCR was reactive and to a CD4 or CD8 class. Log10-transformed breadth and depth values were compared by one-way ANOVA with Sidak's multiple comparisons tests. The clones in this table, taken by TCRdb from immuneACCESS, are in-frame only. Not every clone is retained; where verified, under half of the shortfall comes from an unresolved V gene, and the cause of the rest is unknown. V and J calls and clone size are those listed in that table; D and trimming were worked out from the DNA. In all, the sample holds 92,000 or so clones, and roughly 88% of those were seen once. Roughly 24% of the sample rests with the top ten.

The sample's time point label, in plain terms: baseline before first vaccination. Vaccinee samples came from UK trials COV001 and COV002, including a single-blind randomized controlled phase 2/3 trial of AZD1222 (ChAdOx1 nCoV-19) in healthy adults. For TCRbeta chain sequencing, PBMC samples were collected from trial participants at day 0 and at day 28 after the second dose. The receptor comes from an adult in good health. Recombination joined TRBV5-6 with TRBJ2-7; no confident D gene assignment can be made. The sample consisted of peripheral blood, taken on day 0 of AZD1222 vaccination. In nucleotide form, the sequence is TGTGCCAGCAGCCGTAACTACGAGCAGTACTTC. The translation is CASSRNYEQYF.